This T cell receptor beta chain was sequenced for a study of blood T cell repertoires in COVID-19. Trimming pared 7 bases from V and 3 bases from J, leaving 16 bases between. This CDR3 is built from 15 residues. CDR1 SNHLY and CDR2 FYNNEI come from the germline V gene. Source study methods: How many nucleated cells were present was estimated from reference gene primer amplification. Clones were read by immunoSEQ multiplex PCR, and TCRdb kept only the in-frame ones, dropping some. V and J calls and clone size follow that table, whereas D and trimming were derived from the DNA. The sample lists fewer than 180,000 clones, around 90% occurring once.

This TCR came from an older woman with active or convalescent COVID-19. The chain joins TRBV2 to TRBJ1-5; D might be TRBD1 (5 bases). Material for sequencing was peripheral blood. The CDR3, as DNA: TGTGCCAGCACTCTGGGGGGAATTAACAATCAGCCCCAGCATTTT. Translating it yields CASTLGGINNQPQHF.